The rows below give T cell receptor beta chains drawn from one sample of a study of T cells in localized non-small cell lung cancer. The protocol was immunoSEQ multiplex PCR, while the TCRdb copy is restricted to in-frame clones and leaves out a portion. Here the sample spans about 59,000 clones, roughly 90% being singletons. This specimen was peripheral blood, taken before any cancer treatment. The receptors were gathered from a man between 40 and 75 years old with stage I lung adenocarcinoma. CDR3s include the opening cysteine and the closing phenylalanine or tryptophan. A D gene is named only where the DNA matches it firmly. Not every row has a clone size; where given, it reads once, few, many or a size class.

j_call d_call clone_size v_call cdr3_aa cdr3_nt
TRBJ1-1 TRBD1 - TRBV4-2 CASSHGTGLNTEAFF TGTGCCAGCAGCCATGGGACAGGGCTAAACACTGAAGCTTTCTTT
TRBJ2-7 - - TRBV6-1 CASSELSLYEQYF TGTGCCAGCAGTGAATTATCGCTCTACGAGCAGTACTTC
TRBJ2-7 TRBD2 - TRBV7-9 CAAGGTEAYEQYF TGTGCCGCCGGGGGGACTGAAGCCTACGAGCAGTACTTC
TRBJ2-1 TRBD2 medium-sized TRBV6-1 CASSASGRAGEQFF TGTGCCAGCAGTGCCAGCGGGAGGGCAGGTGAGCAGTTCTTC
TRBJ2-2 TRBD2 - TRBV18 CASSPQDGRTNTGELFF TGTGCCAGCTCACCACAGGACGGGAGGACGAACACCGGGGAGCTGTTTTTT
TRBJ2-7 TRBD2 - TRBV7-6 CASSGPGWEGRYEQYF TGTGCCAGCAGCGGGCCGGGGTGGGAGGGCCGATACGAGCAGTACTTC
TRBJ1-3 TRBD1 - TRBV7-2 CASSLTPGGVRNTIYF TGTGCCAGCAGCCTCACCCCAGGGGGGGTCAGAAACACCATATATTTT
TRBJ2-1 TRBD2 - TRBV7-6 CASVTSGSYNEQFF TGTGCCAGCGTTACTAGCGGAAGCTACAATGAGCAGTTCTTC
TRBJ2-7 - - TRBV27 CASSLSISGSYEQYF TGTGCCAGCAGTTTATCGATTAGCGGCTCCTACGAGCAGTACTTC
TRBJ2-2 TRBD1 - TRBV25-1 CASNGQAGGELFF TGTGCCAGCAACGGACAGGCGGGCGGGGAGCTGTTTTTT
TRBJ2-1 TRBD1 - TRBV19 CASSSGQGADEQFF TGTGCCAGTAGTAGCGGACAGGGGGCAGATGAGCAGTTCTTC
TRBJ1-2 - - TRBV28 CASSFGGNYGYTF TGTGCCAGCAGTTTTGGCGGTAACTATGGCTACACCTTC
TRBJ2-1 - - TRBV7-9 CASSLTVRDEQFF TGTGCCAGCAGCTTGACGGTACGGGATGAGCAGTTCTTC
TRBJ2-7 TRBD1 - TRBV5-1 CASKDQGASYEQYF TGCGCCAGCAAGGATCAGGGGGCGTCCTACGAGCAGTACTTC
TRBJ2-5 TRBD2 - TRBV2 CASSAELAGDLETQYF TGTGCCAGCAGTGCAGAACTAGCGGGAGACCTTGAGACCCAGTACTTC
TRBJ2-7 TRBD1 - TRBV27 CASSPPGTDYEQYF TGTGCCAGCAGTCCTCCCGGGACAGATTACGAGCAGTACTTC
TRBJ2-1 - - TRBV6-5 CASSPRSDSYNEQFF TGTGCCAGCAGTCCACGAAGTGACTCCTACAATGAGCAGTTCTTC
TRBJ1-1 TRBD1 once TRBV29-1 CSTRTGQNTEAFF TGCAGCACTCGGACAGGGCAGAACACTGAAGCTTTCTTT
TRBJ2-7 - - TRBV6-6 CASSLQTIYEQYF TGTGCCAGCAGTCTCCAGACGATTTACGAGCAGTACTTC
TRBJ1-2 - - TRBV21-1 CASDQGRTF TGTGCCAGCGATCAGGGTAGGACCTTC
TRBJ2-1 - - TRBV7-3 CASSFGAYNEQFF TGTGCCAGCAGCTTTGGAGCGTACAATGAGCAGTTCTTC
TRBJ1-5 - - TRBV5-1 CASSLDNNQPQHF TGCGCCAGCAGCTTGGATAACAATCAGCCCCAGCATTTT
TRBJ1-1 - - TRBV2 CASSSGTNTEAFF TGTGCCAGCAGTTCCGGGACAAACACTGAAGCTTTCTTT
TRBJ1-4 - - TRBV28 CASTPPQRYNEKLFF TGTGCCAGCACCCCACCCCAGAGATATAATGAAAAACTGTTTTTT
TRBJ2-5 TRBD1 - TRBV6-1 CASTPGTAQETQYF TGTGCCAGCACCCCCGGGACAGCCCAAGAGACCCAGTACTTC
TRBJ2-5 - - TRBV28 CASSLGGVQETQYF TGTGCCAGCAGTTTGGGGGGAGTCCAAGAGACCCAGTACTTC
TRBJ2-5 TRBD2 - TRBV28 CASSLTSRQETQYF TGTGCCAGCAGTTTGACTAGCCGCCAAGAGACCCAGTACTTC
TRBJ2-1 TRBD2 - TRBV19 CASSIMGLAGGYNEQFF TGTGCCAGTAGTATCATGGGACTAGCGGGAGGCTACAATGAGCAGTTCTTC
TRBJ2-3 - once TRBV11-2 CASSLNRGGTDTQYF TGTGCCAGCAGCTTAAATAGGGGCGGCACAGATACGCAGTATTTT
TRBJ1-2 - - TRBV4-1 CASSQDTGGASYGYTF TGCGCCAGCAGCCAAGATACGGGGGGCGCAAGCTATGGCTACACCTTC
TRBJ2-2 - - TRBV7-7 CASSLGTGTGELFF TGTGCTAGCAGCCTCGGGACCGGGACCGGGGAGCTGTTTTTT
TRBJ1-1 - - TRBV28 CASGLMNTEAFF TGTGCCAGCGGGCTTATGAACACTGAAGCTTTCTTT
TRBJ2-7 TRBD1 - TRBV27 CASSARDRLVVEQYF TGTGCCAGCAGTGCCCGGGACAGGCTCGTCGTCGAGCAGTACTTC
TRBJ2-7 - - TRBV11-2 CASSSMDGNEQYF TGTGCCAGCAGCTCCATGGACGGGAACGAGCAGTACTTC
TRBJ1-2 - - TRBV5-5 CASSLLQGVDGYTF TGTGCCAGCAGCTTGCTACAGGGTGTGGATGGCTACACCTTC
TRBJ1-1 TRBD1 - TRBV2 CASGTGLNTEAFF TGTGCCAGCGGGACAGGATTGAACACTGAAGCTTTCTTT
TRBJ2-7 TRBD1 - TRBV5-4 CASSLDRGRFGEQYF TGTGCCAGCAGCTTGGACAGGGGGCGCTTCGGCGAGCAGTACTTC
TRBJ1-1 - - TRBV29-1 CSVELTSRNTEAFF TGCAGCGTTGAATTGACTTCCCGGAACACTGAAGCTTTCTTT
TRBJ1-1 - - TRBV28 CASSLGAAMNTEAFF TGTGCCAGCAGTTTAGGAGCGGCCATGAACACTGAAGCTTTCTTT
TRBJ2-7 TRBD2 - TRBV7-2 CASSELAGERYEQYF TGTGCCAGCAGCGAATTAGCGGGAGAACGGTACGAGCAGTACTTC
TRBJ2-2 TRBD1 - TRBV11-2 CASRTGTGFTGELFF TGTGCCAGTCGAACCGGGACAGGGTTTACCGGGGAGCTGTTTTTT
TRBJ2-2 - - TRBV19 CASSMRVLAVTGELFF TGTGCCAGTAGTATGCGGGTACTAGCAGTCACCGGGGAGCTGTTTTTT
TRBJ2-7 - - TRBV10-2 CASRGREHYEQYF TGCGCCAGCAGGGGGCGGGAACACTACGAGCAGTACTTC